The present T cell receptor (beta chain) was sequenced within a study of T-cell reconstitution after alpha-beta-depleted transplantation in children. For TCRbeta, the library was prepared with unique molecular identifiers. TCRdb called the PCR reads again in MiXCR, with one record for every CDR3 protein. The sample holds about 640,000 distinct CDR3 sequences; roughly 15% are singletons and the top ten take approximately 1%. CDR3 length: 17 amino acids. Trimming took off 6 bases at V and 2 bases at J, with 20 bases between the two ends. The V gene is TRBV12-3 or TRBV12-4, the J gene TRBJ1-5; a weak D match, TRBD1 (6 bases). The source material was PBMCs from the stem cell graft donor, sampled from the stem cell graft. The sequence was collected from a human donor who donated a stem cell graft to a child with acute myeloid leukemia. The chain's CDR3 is CASRNREGKLGNQPQHF. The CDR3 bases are TGTGCCAGCAGGAACAGGGAGGGGAAGCTTGGCAATCAGCCCCAGCATTTT.